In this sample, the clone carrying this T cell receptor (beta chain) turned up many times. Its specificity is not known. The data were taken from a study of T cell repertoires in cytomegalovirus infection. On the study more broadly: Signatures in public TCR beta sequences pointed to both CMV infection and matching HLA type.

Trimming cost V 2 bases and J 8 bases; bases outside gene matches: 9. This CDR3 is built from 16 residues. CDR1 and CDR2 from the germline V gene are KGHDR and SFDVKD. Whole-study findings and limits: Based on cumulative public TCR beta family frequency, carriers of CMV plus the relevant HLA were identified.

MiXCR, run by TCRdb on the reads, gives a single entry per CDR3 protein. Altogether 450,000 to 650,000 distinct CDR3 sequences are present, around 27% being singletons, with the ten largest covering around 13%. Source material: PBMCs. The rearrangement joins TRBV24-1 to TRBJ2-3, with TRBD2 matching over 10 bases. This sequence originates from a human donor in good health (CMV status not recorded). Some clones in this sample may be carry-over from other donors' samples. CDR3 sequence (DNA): TGTGCCACCAGTGATTCTAGCGGGAGTGCCGGGGGTACGCAGTATTTT. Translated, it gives CATSDSSGSAGGTQYF.